These 13 T cell receptor beta chains originate from one sample sequenced in a study. TCRdb fed the 5' RACE reads into MiXCR, producing one record per CDR3 protein. This table has about 57,000 distinct CDR3 sequences, approximately 26% appearing once. The sorted Tregs were CD4+CD25+CD127-/low cells. The sample was tumor-infiltrating Tregs sorted from the breast tumor. These receptors were obtained from a female donor with breast cancer.

This clonotype appeared a few times. The chain carries TRBV5-6 and TRBJ1-6; D is unclear. Trimming left V 2 bases short and J 10 bases short, with 7 bases between. The CDR3 is 12 amino acids. The germline gives CDR1 SGHDT, CDR2 YYEEEE. CDR3 nucleotide sequence: TGTGCCAGCAGCTTTGGTCGATCACCCCTCCACTTT. Protein product: CASSFGRSPLHF. Supplemented by reference TRBV5-6 and TRBJ1-6, the full variable domain reads DAGVTQSPTHLIKTRGQQVTLRCSPKSGHDTVSWYQQALGQGPQFIFQYYEEEERQRGNFPDRFSGHQFPNYSSELNVNALLLGDSALYLCASSFGRSPLHFGNGTRLTVT.

The chain links TRBV7-2 to TRBJ2-1, with TRBD2 matching over 11 bases. CDR3 size: 15 residues. V shed 5 bases and J 6 bases; nucleotides not matched to a gene: 6. CDR1 and CDR2 from the germline V gene are SGHTA and FQGNSA. Written as DNA, the CDR3 is TGTGCCAGCAGCCGGACCGGGACTAGCGGCAATGAGCAGTTCTTC. Its protein is CASSRTGTSGNEQFF.

The sample holds a few counts of this clonotype. The rearrangement uses TRBV7-6 and TRBJ1-5, with D uncertain. Trimming took 4 bases from V and 0 from J, leaving 7 bases between them. This CDR3 has 14 residues. Germline V gives CDR1 SGHVS, CDR2 FNYEAQ. DNA for the CDR3: TGTGCCAGCAGCTCCGGGAGTAGCAATCAGCCCCAGCATTTT. This codes for CASSSGSSNQPQHF.

This chain joins TRBV18 and TRBJ1-1; 8 nucleotides agree with TRBD1. Germline V lookup: CDR1 KGHSH, CDR2 LQKENI. The ends lost 0 bases at V and 1 base at J; junction bases unmatched: 7. This CDR3 region has 17 residues. CDR3 sequence reads: CASSPPLADRANTEAFF. CDR3 DNA sequence: TGTGCCAGCTCACCACCCTTAGCGGACAGGGCGAACACTGAAGCTTTCTTT.

This chain connects TRBV5-1 to TRBJ1-4; D unresolved. Germline V gene lookup returns CDR1 SGHRS and CDR2 YFSETQ. Trimming left V 1 base short and J 2 bases short, with 6 bases between. The CDR3 loop spans 14 amino acids. CDR3 coding DNA: TGCGCCAGCAGCTTGACAATGACTAATGAAAAACTGTTTTTT. It translates to CASSLTMTNEKLFF.

This clonotype was seen at least ten times. The J gene is TRBJ2-5, the V gene TRBV20-1, with TRBD1 matching over 7 bases. Germline CDR1 and CDR2: DFQATT and SNEGSKA (reference sequence). The CDR3 is 14 residues long. The V and J ends lost 0 bases and 0 bases, in that order; junction bases with no gene match: 1. The chain's CDR3 is CSARDDRDQETQYF. CDR3 in DNA: TGCAGTGCTAGAGACGACAGGGACCAAGAGACCCAGTACTTC.

This clonotype was detected ten times or more. The V gene is TRBV29-1, the J gene TRBJ1-2; D is possibly TRBD1 (6 bases). V lost 0 bases and J lost 7, with 12 bases in between. The CDR3 has 13 amino acids. Per germline, CDR1 SQVTM and CDR2 ANQGSEA. The CDR3: CSVEDPQGSGYTF. CDR3 in DNA: TGCAGCGTTGAAGATCCCCAGGGGAGTGGCTACACCTTC. Full variable domain (remainder filled in from reference TRBV29-1 and TRBJ1-2): SAVISQKPSRDICQRGTSLTIQCQVDSQVTMMFWYRQQPGQSLTLIATANQGSEATYESGFVIDKFPISRPNLTFSTLTVSNMSPEDSSIYLCSVEDPQGSGYTFGSGTRLTVV.

V usage is TRBV2 and J usage is TRBJ2-3, with TRBD1 matching 7 bases. The junction had 13 bases not matched to a gene; V was cut back by 8 bases and J by 2 bases. This CDR3 contains 16 residues. Germline lookup yields CDR1 SNHLY and CDR2 FYNNEI. Written as DNA, the CDR3 is TGTGCCAGCCTTAGTATCGGACAGGAGCCCACAGATACGCAGTATTTT. Translated: CASLSIGQEPTDTQYF.

This clonotype showed up just a few times. The V call is TRBV12-3 or TRBV12-4, the J call TRBJ1-2; no clear D. With 3 bases removed from V and 2 bases from J, the gap between germline ends came to 7 bases. This CDR3 has 13 amino acids. In DNA, the CDR3 is TGTGCCAGCAGTTTGAGGCAGAACTATGGCTACACCTTC. Translating gives CASSLRQNYGYTF.

This clonotype was detected only once. The junction does not match germline at one end; this may be a read error. The chain joins TRBV12-3 or TRBV12-4 to TRBJ2-7; the D gene is possibly TRBD1 (5 bases). The CDR3 is made up of 14 amino acids. The CDR3 bases are TGTACCAGCAGTTCGCACGACAGCCAGTACGAGCAGTACTTC. It codes for CTSSSHDSQYEQYF.

This clonotype was found many times. V gene TRBV6-5 combines with J gene TRBJ1-2; 8 bases are shared with TRBD1. Looked up from germline, CDR1 is MNHEY and CDR2 is SVGAGI. The V segment lost 5 bases and the J segment 1 base; nucleotides outside the gene matches: 3. The CDR3 extends over 14 amino acids. The CDR3 nucleotides are TGTGCCAGCAGTGCTACAGGGGGTAACTATGGCTACACCTTC. Its protein product is CASSATGGNYGYTF.

Notes on this clonotype: A much larger clone is a single base away; this may be a read error. The chain is built from TRBV4-2 and TRBJ2-7; D gene uncertain. The CDR3 contains 15 residues. Germline values: CDR1 LGHNA, CDR2 YNFKEQ. The CDR3 DNA reads as TGTGCCAGCAGCCAAGATTTGTTCCCCCCCTACGTGCAGTACTTC. It is translated as CASSQDLFPPYVQYF.

This sequence joins TRBV5-1 and TRBJ2-3; 9 bases are shared with TRBD1. J was trimmed by 3 bases and V by 0 bases; bases with no gene match: 5. This CDR3 spans 16 amino acids. Germline V gene lookup returns CDR1 SGHRS and CDR2 YFSETQ. The CDR3 sequence is CASSLVTGGKTDTQYF. As DNA, the CDR3 is TGCGCCAGCAGCTTGGTGACAGGGGGTAAGACAGATACGCAGTATTTT.